This T cell receptor beta chain came from a study of blood T cell repertoires in COVID-19. Across the study: Collection of acute and convalescent COVID-19 samples took place in the United States, Italy and Spain. PBMCs, B-cell-depleted T cells, or T cells were the source of the cDNA or gDNA that made up the material.

Germline V gives CDR1 MNHEY, CDR2 SVGEGT. The ends were cut back, 4 bases at V and 4 bases at J, with 19 bases in the middle. The CDR3 loop spans 16 amino acids. Per the original methods: Estimation of nucleated cell counts was performed using reference gene primer amplification. Method: immunoSEQ multiplex PCR; TCRdb's copy keeps in-frame clones and lacks some. The DNA was the basis for D and trimming; V, J and clone size are from that table. The sample has 200,000 or so clones, roughly nine tenths seen once. A Seattle source enrolled patients during active infection and followed them longitudinally.

This TCR was sampled from a man in his fifties or sixties with COVID-19, enrolled during active disease. The sample comprised peripheral blood. The V gene is TRBV6-2 or TRBV6-3, the J gene TRBJ1-1; D may be TRBD1 (5 bases). The CDR3, as DNA: TGTGCCAGCAGTTCCAACCTTGGGGGGGAGAGCACTGAAGCTTTCTTT. Translation gives CASSSNLGGESTEAFF.